The 4 T cell receptor beta chains below were found in one sample sequenced in a study of blood T cell repertoires in COVID-19. Measured with immunoSEQ multiplex PCR; TCRdb has only the in-frame clones, and not every one. Of fewer than 200,000 clones listed, roughly 76% are singletons. The source material was peripheral blood. These receptors all come from a woman in her thirties or forties with COVID-19, enrolled during active disease.

A few counts support this clone. V gene TRBV7-6 combines with J gene TRBJ2-7, with 9 bases matching TRBD2. CDR3 length: 18 amino acids. Germline-derived CDR1 and CDR2 are SGHVS and FNYEAQ. J lost 0 bases, V lost 1 base, and 10 bases had no gene match. The CDR3 spells CASSLGASGNRASYEQYF. The CDR3 bases are TGTGCCAGCAGCTTAGGGGCTAGCGGGAACAGAGCCTCCTACGAGCAGTACTTC. Supplemented by reference TRBV7-6 and TRBJ2-7, the full variable domain reads GAGVSQSPRYKVTKRGQDVALRCDPISGHVSLYWYRQALGQGPEFLTYFNYEAQQDKSGLPNDRFSAERPEGSISTLTIQRTEQRDSAMYRCASSLGASGNRASYEQYFGPGTRLTVT.

The chain is built from TRBV7-9 and TRBJ1-3, with 11 bases lining up with TRBD1. The CDR3 totals 15 residues. The V segment lost 5 bases and the J segment 4 bases; nucleotides outside the gene matches: 4. The germline CDR1 and CDR2 sequences are SEHNR and FQNEAQ (reference sequence). The CDR3 here is CASSPRTGGGNTIYF. CDR3 DNA: TGTGCCAGCAGCCCTCGGACAGGGGGCGGAAACACCATATATTTT.

The count of this clone is one. The rearrangement uses TRBV6-5 and TRBJ1-3; D remains unclear. Germline V lookup: CDR1 MNHEY, CDR2 SVGAGI. The CDR3 covers 13 residues. The V end lost 6 bases, the J end lost 0 bases, and 6 bases lay between the germline ends. The CDR3 sequence: CASREISGNTIYF. Written as DNA, the CDR3 is TGTGCCAGCAGGGAGATCTCTGGAAACACCATATATTTT.

This clone appeared a few times. The sample contains more than one DNA sequence encoding this CDR3. The genes are TRBV5-4 and TRBJ2-5, with TRBD1 as a possible D gene (6 bases). The CDR3 is 14 residues long. The ends were cut back, 4 bases at V and 5 bases at J, with 15 bases in the middle. CDR1 and CDR2 from the germline V gene are SGHNT and YYREEE (reference sequence). CDR3 sequence (DNA): TGTGCCAGCAGCCCCAGGGGCGGCGGGGAGACCCAGTACTTC. Translated, it gives CASSPRGGGETQYF.